A single sample is the source of the 17 T cell receptor beta chains below, sequenced in a study of Tregs in tolerant kidney transplant recipients. TCRdb's table, derived via immunoSEQ multiplex PCR, lists solely in-frame clones and lacks some. The table records some 55,000 clones, approximately 85% of them present only once. The input for sequencing was Tregs from blood, taken before the transplant. The receptors derive from a human donor who received a combined kidney and bone marrow transplant.

The chain employs TRBV2 and TRBJ1-4, with D tentatively TRBD1 (5 bases). CDR1 and CDR2 from the germline V gene are SNHLY and FYNNEI. The CDR3 loop spans 13 amino acids. V dropped 6 bases and J dropped 8 bases, with 13 bases sitting between them. The CDR3: CASRRGVGEKLFF. In DNA, the CDR3 is TGTGCCAGCAGACGAGGGGTAGGAGAAAAACTGTTTTTT.

In its sample, this clone was seen once. The chain employs TRBV6-1 and TRBJ2-6; possibly TRBD1 for D (5 bases). Germline CDR1 is MNHNS and CDR2 is SASEGT. V lost 4 bases, J lost 1 base, and 20 bases lay in between. CDR3 size: 19 residues. CDR3 DNA: TGTGCCAGCAGTGGCCTGTCAGGGTGGGGTATTTCTGGGGCCAACGTCCTGACTTTC. Translation gives CASSGLSGWGISGANVLTF.

This clone has only a few counts. This sequence joins TRBV5-6 and TRBJ2-3, with 9 positions matching TRBD2. The V and J ends lost 4 bases and 0 bases, in that order; junction bases with no gene match: 9. The length of the CDR3 is 17 residues. Germline lookup yields CDR1 SGHDT and CDR2 YYEEEE. In nucleotides, the CDR3 is TGTGCCAGCAGCCCCCTCCTTCTAGCGGGAAGCACAGATACGCAGTATTTT. This sequence encodes CASSPLLLAGSTDTQYF.

The genes are TRBV10-3 and TRBJ1-2; 7 bases are a match to TRBD1. V gave up 5 bases and J gave up 5 bases; unmatched junction bases: 5. The germline CDR1 and CDR2 sequences are ENHRY and SYGVKD. This CDR3 is 13 amino acids long. The CDR3 DNA reads TGTGCCATCAGTAAATGGACAGGATATGGCTACACCTTC. Protein sequence: CAISKWTGYGYTF.

V usage is TRBV11-2 and J usage is TRBJ1-2; D gene unclear. V was pared by 1 base and J by 2 bases, with 11 bases between. CDR1 is SGHAT and CDR2 is FQNNGV in the germline V gene. The CDR3 is 15 amino acids. The CDR3 coding sequence is TGTGCCAGCAGCTTAGGGCCGTCAGGCAACTATGGCTACACCTTC. The encoded protein is CASSLGPSGNYGYTF.

This chain uses TRBV7-8 with TRBJ2-2; D is possibly TRBD1 (6 bases). The germline V gene encodes CDR1 SGHVS and CDR2 FQNEAQ. This CDR3 has 16 residues. Between the trimmed V and J ends, which lost 5 bases and 7 bases, there was a span of 20 bases. Here the CDR3 reads CASSRTFIQGGGELFF. In DNA, the CDR3 is TGTGCCAGCAGCCGTACTTTTATACAGGGCGGCGGGGAGCTGTTTTTT.

Here the CDR3 DNA reads TGTGCCAGCAGCTTTATAGAGGATACGCAGTATTTT. Translated, it gives CASSFIEDTQYF. This chain uses TRBV7-9 with TRBJ2-3; no definite D call. V shed 3 bases and J shed 6 bases, with 7 bases lying between them. Per germline, CDR1 SEHNR and CDR2 FQNEAQ (reference sequence). CDR3 length: 12 residues.

V is TRBV2 and J is TRBJ2-1; perhaps TRBD2 as D (6 bases). Deletions cut 1 base from V and 2 bases from J, with 12 bases between. The CDR3 sequence is 16 residues long. CDR1 and CDR2 (germline): SNHLY, FYNNEI. CDR3 in DNA: TGTGCCAGCAGTGAAGGGGTAGCGGTCCCCTACAATGAGCAGTTCTTC. It codes for CASSEGVAVPYNEQFF.

This chain links TRBV18 with TRBJ1-5, with D hard to call. The CDR3 runs to 16 residues. Trimming pared 6 bases from V and 3 bases from J, leaving 18 bases between. CDR1 is KGHSH, CDR2 LQKENI, per germline. CDR3 residues: CASSQWEGSTNQPQHF. The CDR3 nucleotides are TGTGCCAGCTCCCAGTGGGAAGGGAGTACCAATCAGCCCCAGCATTTT. The full variable domain, with the rest looked up from reference TRBV18 and TRBJ1-5, is NAGVMQNPRHLVRRRGQEARLRCSPMKGHSHVYWYRQLPEEGLKFMVYLQKENIIDESGMPKERFSAEFPKEGPSILRIQQVVRGDSAAYFCASSQWEGSTNQPQHFGDGTRLSIL.

The rearrangement joins TRBV11-2 to TRBJ2-1; tentative D call: TRBD2 (5 bases). The CDR3 is made up of 18 amino acids. From germline, CDR1 is SGHAT and CDR2 FQNNGV. V was clipped by 5 bases and J by 2 bases, with 22 bases between them. The CDR3 is CASSVAGLDGRPYNEQFF. Written as DNA, the CDR3 is TGTGCCAGCAGCGTAGCAGGACTCGACGGACGACCCTACAATGAGCAGTTCTTC. Variable domain in full (rest from reference TRBV11-2 and TRBJ2-1): EAGVAQSPRYKIIEKRQSVAFWCNPISGHATLYWYQQILGQGPKLLIQFQNNGVVDDSQLPKDRFSAERLKGVDSTLKIQPAKLEDSAVYLCASSVAGLDGRPYNEQFFGPGTRLTVL.

This clone has a single count. The rearrangement uses TRBV19 and TRBJ1-2; 8 bases map to TRBD1. CDR1 and CDR2 from the germline V gene are LNHDA and SQIVND (reference sequence). The V gene end was trimmed by 6 bases and the J gene end by 1 base; junction bases not matched to a gene: 7. CDR3 length: 15 amino acids. CDR3 sequence (DNA): TGTGCCAGTAGAAGGACAGGGATGGATAACTATGGCTACACCTTC. Translation: CASRRTGMDNYGYTF. Complete variable domain (other parts from reference TRBV19 and TRBJ1-2): DGGITQSPKYLFRKEGQNVTLSCEQNLNHDAMYWYRQDPGQGLRLIYYSQIVNDFQKGDIAEGYSVSREKKESFPLTVTSAQKNPTAFYLCASRRTGMDNYGYTFGSGTRLTVV.

The genes are TRBV5-1 and TRBJ2-1; tentatively, D is TRBD2 (5 bases). V gave up 7 bases and J gave up 1 base, with 12 bases separating them. CDR3 size: 14 residues. Germline V CDR1 and CDR2: SGHRS, YFSETQ. CDR3 DNA sequence: TGCGCCAGCGGCGACGGCGGGTCCTACAATGAGCAGTTCTTC. Translation gives CASGDGGSYNEQFF.

This clone occurred once. This chain links TRBV28 with TRBJ2-2; possible D gene TRBD2, 5 bases. Trimming cost V 6 bases and J 1 base, with 9 bases left between them. Germline V gives CDR1 MDHEN, CDR2 SYDVKM. The CDR3 is 14 residues long. CDR3 residues: CASRADLNTGELFF. The CDR3 region has the DNA TGTGCCAGCAGAGCGGATTTGAACACCGGGGAGCTGTTTTTT.

The J gene is TRBJ2-3, the V gene TRBV9, with a tentative D call TRBD2 (6 bases). CDR1 SGDLS and CDR2 YYNGEE come from the germline V gene. V was clipped by 0 bases and J by 2 bases, with 25 bases between them. CDR3 length: 20 residues. The CDR3: CASSVGASWDFAINTDTQYF. For the CDR3, the DNA is TGTGCCAGCAGCGTAGGGGCTAGCTGGGACTTCGCGATTAACACAGATACGCAGTATTTT. Variable domain in full (rest from reference TRBV9 and TRBJ2-3): DSGVTQTPKHLITATGQRVTLRCSPRSGDLSVYWYQQSLDQGLQFLIQYYNGEERAKGNILERFSAQQFPDLHSELNLSSLELGDSALYFCASSVGASWDFAINTDTQYFGPGTRLTVL.

CDR3 DNA sequence: TGTGCCATCAGTGACCTTGGGGGCGCAGGCTATGGCTACACCTTC. As protein: CAISDLGGAGYGYTF. V and J are TRBV10-3 and TRBJ1-2, with a weak D call TRBD1 (6 bases). The CDR3 extends over 15 amino acids. CDR1 and CDR2 from the germline V gene are ENHRY and SYGVKD. V was pared by 3 bases and J by 4 bases, with 15 bases between.

CDR3 bases: TGTGCCAGCAGTTTAGAGGGGGATCTCGGTGGGGAAAAACTGTTTTTT. It encodes CASSLEGDLGGEKLFF. The rearrangement links TRBV28 to TRBJ1-4; D might be TRBD1 (6 bases). Trimming took off 2 bases at V and 8 bases at J, with 18 bases between the two ends. Germline V gene data show CDR1 as MDHEN and CDR2 as SYDVKM. This CDR3 spans 16 amino acids.

V usage is TRBV7-2 and J usage is TRBJ1-3; D uncertain. Germline loops: CDR1 SGHTA, CDR2 FQGNSA. There are 18 residues in the CDR3. Trimming removed 4 bases from V and 0 bases from J, with 19 bases in between. The CDR3 DNA sequence: TGTGCCAGCAGCTCGACGGCGATAGGACGGTTCTCTGGAAACACCATATATTTT. It codes for CASSSTAIGRFSGNTIYF. The whole variable domain, filled in from reference TRBV7-2 and TRBJ1-3, reads GAGVSQSPSNKVTEKGKDVELRCDPISGHTALYWYRQSLGQGLEFLIYFQGNSAPDKSGLPSDRFSAERTGGSVSTLTIQRTQQEDSAVYLCASSSTAIGRFSGNTIYFGEGSWLTVV.